These 32 T cell receptor beta chains were all obtained from the same sample, sequenced in a study of neurological immune-mediated disorders. TCRdb re-called the 5' RACE reads with MiXCR, one entry per CDR3 protein. The sample contains tens of thousands of distinct CDR3 sequences, under 4.5% of which appear only once. The sample was CD4+ T cells from blood. The receptors were gathered from a woman in her thirties or forties with multiple sclerosis.

This clonotype was seen repeatedly, ten times or more. The chain employs TRBV3-1 and TRBJ2-2; D call uncertain. The CDR3 has 14 residues. V lost 4 bases, J lost 0 bases, and 6 bases lay in between. Germline lookup yields CDR1 LGHDT and CDR2 YNNKEL (reference sequence). CDR3 DNA: TGTGCCAGCAGCCCTGTCTCGAACACCGGGGAGCTGTTTTTT. Translated, it gives CASSPVSNTGELFF.

This clonotype was seen many times. V gene TRBV7-8 combines with J gene TRBJ2-7, with 7 positions matching TRBD2. V lost 4 bases and J lost 10; bases outside the gene matches: 19. The CDR3 runs 16 residues. The V gene's germline CDR1 is SGHVS and CDR2 FQNEAQ. Written as DNA, the CDR3 is TGTGCCAGCAGCTCTACTAGCGTGGGTGGTGGTACGAAACAGTACTTC. It encodes CASSSTSVGGGTKQYF.

The chain has TRBV5-1 and TRBJ2-7, with D tentatively TRBD1 or TRBD2 (5 bases each). V was shortened by 2 bases and J by 2 bases, with 11 bases between the two germline ends. This CDR3 has 14 residues. From germline, CDR1 is SGHRS and CDR2 YFSETQ. The CDR3 nucleotides are TGCGCCAGCAGCTTACAGGACTTCACCTACGAGCAGTACTTC. Translation gives CASSLQDFTYEQYF.

This clonotype was seen at least ten times. CDR3 nucleotide sequence: TGCGCCAGCAGTGAGTCCCGAAATGAGCAGTTCTTC. Its protein is CASSESRNEQFF. The rearrangement joins TRBV10-2 to TRBJ2-1; D is unclear. This CDR3 is 12 amino acids long. V was pared by 0 bases and J by 7 bases, with 4 bases between. Germline CDR1 WSHSY, CDR2 SAAADI.

This clonotype was observed many times. The genes are TRBV5-1 and TRBJ2-1; D remains ambiguous. This CDR3 comprises 13 residues. Germline CDR1 and CDR2: SGHRS and YFSETQ. V lost 3 bases, J lost 3 bases, and 7 bases lay in between. The DNA for the CDR3 is TGCGCCAGCAGCTCCTACCGCTACAATGAGCAGTTCTTC. It encodes CASSSYRYNEQFF. Together with reference TRBV5-1 and TRBJ2-1, the CDR3 gives the full variable domain: KAGVTQTPRYLIKTRGQQVTLSCSPISGHRSVSWYQQTPGQGLQFLFEYFSETQRNKGNFPGRFSGRQFSNSRSEMNVSTLELGDSALYLCASSSYRYNEQFFGPGTRLTVL.

This clonotype was detected ten times or more. The genes are TRBV6-1 and TRBJ1-5; TRBD1 is a possible D gene (6 bases). V dropped 7 bases and J dropped 3 bases, with 7 bases sitting between them. Germline CDR1 reads MNHNS; CDR2 reads SASEGT. The CDR3 loop spans 12 amino acids. CDR3: CASNRDNQPQHF. The CDR3 nucleotides are TGTGCCAGCAACAGGGACAATCAGCCCCAGCATTTT.

The V and J genes are TRBV6-1 and TRBJ1-5; D is ambiguous. CDR1 and CDR2 (germline): MNHNS, SASEGT. The length of the CDR3 is 11 residues. Trimming stripped 6 bases from V and 10 bases from J, with 10 bases between. As DNA, the CDR3 is TGTGCCAGCAGCACAGCGCATCCCCAGCATTTT. Protein: CASSTAHPQHF.

This clonotype has a count of ten or more. CDR3 amino acids: CAIRPGQGDVPGYF. As DNA, the CDR3 is TGTGCCATCAGACCAGGACAGGGGGACGTACCAGGGTACTTC. The gene calls are TRBV10-3 and TRBJ2-7; TRBD1 agrees at 10 bases. This CDR3 spans 14 amino acids. Germline V gene data show CDR1 as ENHRY and CDR2 as SYGVKD. The V gene end was trimmed by 6 bases and the J gene end by 12 bases; junction bases not matched to a gene: 14.

This clonotype was seen at least ten times. The rearrangement links TRBV20-1 to TRBJ2-2, with D perhaps matching TRBD1 or TRBD2 (5 bases each). This CDR3 region has 16 residues. CDR1 is DFQATT and CDR2 is SNEGSKA in the germline V gene (reference sequence). The ends were cut back, 6 bases at V and 1 base at J, with 18 bases in the middle. CDR3 nucleotide sequence: TGCAGTGCGGCCGGGACGGTTAGTTTGAACACCGGGGAGCTGTTTTTT. This sequence encodes CSAAGTVSLNTGELFF.

This clonotype was found many times. The genes are TRBV29-1 and TRBJ1-2; D is undetermined. The CDR3 extends over 16 amino acids. Germline loops: CDR1 SQVTM, CDR2 ANQGSEA. The V gene lost 1 base and the J gene lost 0 bases, with 15 bases spanning the gap. Written as DNA, the CDR3 is TGCAGCGTTGAAGGGGATTGGGGTGGAGCTAACTATGGCTACACCTTC. Protein product: CSVEGDWGGANYGYTF.

This clonotype was counted ten times or more. The chain combines TRBV3-1 with TRBJ1-1, with 8 bases matching TRBD1. This CDR3 is built from 15 residues. The germline gives CDR1 LGHDT, CDR2 YNNKEL (reference sequence). J gave up 3 bases and V 4 bases, and 7 bases lay outside the gene matches. The CDR3 protein is CASSPRDRGYTEAFF. CDR3 nucleotides: TGTGCCAGCAGCCCCCGAGACAGGGGATACACTGAAGCTTTCTTT. The full variable domain, rest sourced from reference TRBV3-1 and TRBJ1-1, is DTAVSQTPKYLVTQMGNDKSIKCEQNLGHDTMYWYKQDSKKFLKIMFSYNNKELIINETVPNRFSPKSPDKAHLNLHINSLELGDSAVYFCASSPRDRGYTEAFFGQGTRLTVV.

This clonotype appeared many times. The rearrangement uses TRBV20-1 and TRBJ2-1; no clear D. Germline assignment: CDR1 DFQATT and CDR2 SNEGSKA (reference sequence). This CDR3 has 12 residues. Deletions cut 5 bases from V and 9 bases from J, with 14 bases between. The CDR3 here is CSAWRTSGEQFF. The CDR3 nucleotides read TGCAGTGCTTGGCGTACCTCGGGTGAGCAGTTCTTC.

This clonotype was recorded a few times. CDR3 DNA: TGCAGTGCTAGGGATGGTGTCGGTCAGCCCCAGCATTTT. It yields the protein CSARDGVGQPQHF. The V gene is TRBV20-1, the J gene TRBJ1-5; D ambiguous. Trimming left V 3 bases short and J 6 bases short, with 12 bases between. Germline CDR1 is DFQATT and CDR2 is SNEGSKA (reference sequence). The CDR3 covers 13 residues.

This clonotype was recorded many times. The chain uses TRBV2 and TRBJ2-5; no clear D. The CDR3 spans 12 residues. Germline V gene sequence: CDR1 SNHLY, CDR2 FYNNEI. V lost 1 base, J lost 6 bases, and 6 bases lay in between. CDR3 sequence (DNA): TGTGCCAGCAGTGAAGAGGTACAGACCCAGTACTTC. Translating it yields CASSEEVQTQYF.

This clonotype is medium-sized. The chain carries TRBV20-1 and TRBJ1-6, with a tentative D call TRBD1 (5 bases). Germline-derived CDR1 and CDR2 are DFQATT and SNEGSKA (reference sequence). The CDR3 loop spans 14 amino acids. The germline V and J ends were trimmed by 5 bases and 5 bases, with 13 bases remaining between them. The CDR3 nucleotides are TGCAGTGCTCCAGAGATCAGGGATAATTCACCCCTCCACTTT. Amino acids: CSAPEIRDNSPLHF.

This clonotype was detected ten times or more. This rearrangement joins TRBV10-2 to TRBJ1-6; tentative D call: TRBD1 (5 bases). Per the germline V gene, CDR1 is WSHSY and CDR2 is SAAADI. This CDR3 is built from 14 residues. V lost 2 bases to trimming and J lost 10 bases, with 12 bases between them. This CDR3 is CASSEGAEGSPLHF. DNA for the CDR3: TGCGCCAGCAGTGAGGGGGCGGAAGGCTCACCCCTCCACTTT.

This clonotype was recorded a few times. The CDR3 reads CASSLGGVYGYTF. The CDR3 bases are TGCGCCAGCAGCTTGGGAGGTGTCTATGGCTACACCTTC. This rearrangement joins TRBV5-1 to TRBJ1-2; D is unresolved. CDR3 length: 13 amino acids. Trimming removed 0 bases at V and 4 bases at J, with 7 bases between. CDR1 is SGHRS and CDR2 is YFSETQ in the germline V gene.

This clonotype appeared many times. The rearrangement links TRBV14 to TRBJ2-1, with a possible D match to TRBD2 (5 bases). Germline values: CDR1 SGHDN, CDR2 FVKESK. This CDR3 contains 18 residues. V gave up 4 bases and J gave up 3 bases, with 22 bases separating them. CDR3 DNA sequence: TGTGCCAGCAGCCTAAGACTAACGGCGGCATCGTTCTACAATGAGCAGTTCTTC. Protein product: CASSLRLTAASFYNEQFF.

This clonotype has ten or more counts. The chain recombines TRBV29-1 with TRBJ1-5, with 9 nucleotides matching TRBD1. Germline-derived CDR1 and CDR2 are SQVTM and ANQGSEA. There are 15 residues in the CDR3. V lost 4 bases to trimming and J lost 3 bases; unmatched junction nucleotides: 7. In DNA form, the CDR3 reads TGCAGCGTTGCATGGACAGGGGACCTCAATCAGCCCCAGCATTTT. Translation: CSVAWTGDLNQPQHF.

This clonotype was recorded at least ten times. The J gene is TRBJ1-4, the V gene TRBV5-6; TRBD1 matches 7 bases. The CDR3 consists of 14 residues. CDR1 is SGHDT, CDR2 YYEEEE, per germline. With V trimmed by 3 bases and J by 10 bases, 9 bases remained unmatched. The CDR3 is CASSSRQGPGKLFF. The CDR3 DNA sequence: TGTGCCAGCAGCTCACGACAGGGCCCGGGAAAACTGTTTTTT.

The V gene is TRBV12-3 or TRBV12-4, the J gene TRBJ2-5, with 8 positions matching TRBD1. The CDR3 is 13 residues long. Germline trimming cut 5 bases from V and 5 bases from J; bases unmatched to any gene: 4. The CDR3 DNA follows: TGTGCCAGCAGTCCACGACAGGGGGAGACCCAGTACTTC. Translation: CASSPRQGETQYF.

This clonotype was counted many times. The chain joins TRBV27 to TRBJ2-1; maybe TRBD1 (5 bases). The CDR3 sequence is 13 residues long. The germline CDR1 and CDR2 sequences are MNHEY and SMNVEV (reference sequence). Trimming pared 5 bases from V and 7 bases from J, leaving 12 bases between. For the CDR3, the DNA is TGTGCCAGCAGTAGCCTCAGGGCGAATGAGCAGTTCTTC. It translates to CASSSLRANEQFF.

This clonotype has just a few counts. The chain employs TRBV10-1 and TRBJ2-3; D is perhaps TRBD1 or TRBD2 (5 bases each). The germline CDR1 and CDR2 sequences are WNHNN and SYGVQD (reference sequence). V was clipped by 4 bases and J by 9 bases, with 11 bases between them. This CDR3 is 12 amino acids long. The CDR3 is CASSGTGLTQYF. The CDR3, as DNA: TGCGCCAGCAGTGGAACGGGGCTCACGCAGTATTTT.

This clonotype was observed at least ten times. This rearrangement joins TRBV20-1 to TRBJ1-4; 8 bases are shared with TRBD1. CDR3 length equals 16 residues. J gave up 4 bases and V 0 bases, and 7 bases lay outside the gene matches. Per germline, CDR1 DFQATT and CDR2 SNEGSKA (reference sequence). CDR3 bases: TGCAGTGCTAGAGATCCGACAGGGGCCGTTAATGAAAAACTGTTTTTT. Protein sequence: CSARDPTGAVNEKLFF.

At least ten counts were recorded for this clonotype. The chain joins TRBV2 to TRBJ2-2; 7 positions match TRBD1. CDR3 size: 14 residues. The germline gives CDR1 SNHLY, CDR2 FYNNEI. Trimming cost V 6 bases and J 4 bases; bases outside gene matches: 5. The CDR3 region is CASSQDRITGELFF. The CDR3 DNA is TGTGCCAGCAGCCAGGACAGGATCACCGGGGAGCTGTTTTTT.

In its sample, this clonotype was seen many times. The chain recombines TRBV7-9 with TRBJ1-2, with unresolved D. Between the trimmed V and J ends, which lost 7 bases and 8 bases, there was a span of 14 bases. CDR1 and CDR2 from the germline V gene are SEHNR and FQNEAQ (reference sequence). The CDR3 length is 12 residues. Written as DNA, the CDR3 is TGTGCCAGCACTACACTGGGAGGCGGCTACACCTTC. Protein product: CASTTLGGGYTF.

This clonotype was seen ten or more times. The chain recombines TRBV9 with TRBJ2-2; D may be TRBD2 (5 bases). CDR1 is SGDLS and CDR2 is YYNGEE in the germline V gene. V was clipped by 5 bases and J by 7 bases, with 18 bases between them. This CDR3 comprises 15 residues. The DNA of the CDR3 is TGTGCCAGCAGTGCTCTCCCTGATGGGAGCGGGGAGCTGTTTTTT. Protein product: CASSALPDGSGELFF.

This clonotype was counted many times. This chain links TRBV12-3 or TRBV12-4 with TRBJ1-1; D gene uncertain. The CDR3 has 16 amino acids. V was cut by 5 bases and J by 0 bases, with 16 bases left in between. CDR3 nucleotides: TGTGCCAGCAGTGGTGACGGCCGAGCCATGAACACTGAAGCTTTCTTT. It translates to CASSGDGRAMNTEAFF.

This clonotype appeared many times. This chain links TRBV6-5 with TRBJ1-1; D gene unclear. V was shortened by 10 bases and J by 6 bases, with 15 bases between the two germline ends. The CDR3 is 12 residues long. The V gene's germline CDR1 is MNHEY and CDR2 SVGAGI. In DNA, the CDR3 is TGTGCCACCCGGTCTCACGGCGCTGAAGCTTTCTTT. This gives the protein CATRSHGAEAFF.

This clonotype has a count of ten or more. V usage is TRBV28 and J usage is TRBJ1-4; the match to TRBD1 covers 12 bases. The V segment lost 8 bases and the J segment 8 bases; nucleotides outside the gene matches: 6. The CDR3 is 14 residues long. Germline V gene lookup returns CDR1 MDHEN and CDR2 SYDVKM. The CDR3 DNA is TGTGCCAGCTTCCCGGGACAGGGGGCAGAAAAACTGTTTTTT. The encoded protein is CASFPGQGAEKLFF. The full variable domain, with the rest looked up from reference TRBV28 and TRBJ1-4, is DVKVTQSSRYLVKRTGEKVFLECVQDMDHENMFWYRQDPGLGLRLIYFSYDVKMKEKGDIPEGYSVSREKKERFSLILESASTNQTSMYLCASFPGQGAEKLFFGSGTQLSVL.

This clonotype showed up many times. The V gene is TRBV12-3 or TRBV12-4, the J gene TRBJ2-4; D is perhaps TRBD2 (5 bases). This CDR3 contains 19 residues. V lost 3 bases to trimming and J lost 2 bases, with 23 bases between them. CDR3 sequence (DNA): TGTGCCAGCAGTTTCCGGCCCTTCATGGGAGTCGGGTCCAAAAACATTCAGTACTTC. It yields the protein CASSFRPFMGVGSKNIQYF.

This clonotype has a count of ten or more. This sequence joins TRBV12-3 or TRBV12-4 and TRBJ2-7; no clear D. The CDR3 spans 11 residues. The V gene lost 8 bases and the J gene lost 10 bases, with 15 bases spanning the gap. The chain's CDR3 is CASGVDLAQYF. CDR3 DNA: TGTGCCAGCGGGGTAGACCTGGCTCAGTACTTC.